The 27 T cell receptor beta chains below come from one sample, sequenced in a study of T cells after yellow fever vaccination. Via MiXCR, TCRdb re-called the 5' RACE reads, giving one row per CDR3 protein. The profile covers about 550,000 distinct CDR3 sequences, with about a fifth appearing a single time and around 15% taken by the ten largest. This material consisted of PBMCs, taken 15 days after the yellow fever booster vaccination. The receptors stem from a young man who received the YFV17D yellow fever vaccine.

This clonotype was counted between two and nine times. This rearrangement joins TRBV20-1 to TRBJ2-2; D perhaps matches TRBD2 (6 bases). The CDR3 spans 13 residues. Trimming shortened V by 2 bases and J by 5 bases, and 9 bases separated the two germline ends. Germline CDR1 DFQATT, CDR2 SNEGSKA (reference sequence). CDR3: CSARRSGTGELFF. CDR3 DNA: TGCAGTGCTAGAAGGAGCGGGACCGGGGAGCTGTTTTTT.

The CDR3: CASSGQLQETQYF. The CDR3 coding sequence is TGTGCCAGCTCGGGACAGTTACAAGAGACCCAGTACTTC. The chain employs TRBV18 and TRBJ2-5; 7 nucleotides align to TRBD1. Trimming cost V 6 bases and J 2 bases; bases outside gene matches: 3. The V gene's germline CDR1 is KGHSH and CDR2 LQKENI. The CDR3 contains 13 residues.

This clonotype was picked up a small number of times. The rearrangement uses TRBV20-1 and TRBJ2-1; 7 positions agree with TRBD1. Germline V gene lookup returns CDR1 DFQATT and CDR2 SNEGSKA (reference sequence). The V gene end was trimmed by 5 bases and the J gene end by 8 bases; junction bases not matched to a gene: 3. This CDR3 is built from 11 residues. CDR3 sequence: CSALRGYEQFF. CDR3 in DNA: TGCAGTGCTCTCAGGGGGTATGAGCAGTTCTTC.

The sample holds a few counts of this clonotype. V gene TRBV6-2 or TRBV6-3 combines with J gene TRBJ2-7; D gene ambiguous. V was trimmed by 5 bases and J by 6 bases, leaving 8 bases between them. From germline, CDR1 is MNHEY and CDR2 SVGEGT. The CDR3 has 11 residues. The CDR3, as DNA: TGTGCCAGCAGTCAGGTGGGCGAGCAGTACTTC. Translating it yields CASSQVGEQYF.

There are a few counts of this clonotype. The V gene is TRBV29-1, the J gene TRBJ2-6; D unresolved. The CDR3 runs to 13 residues. Deletions cut 3 bases from V and 1 base from J, with 4 bases between. The germline CDR1 and CDR2 sequences are SQVTM and ANQGSEA. CDR3 DNA sequence: TGCAGCGTTGACGGTTCTGGGGCCAACGTCCTGACTTTC. This sequence encodes CSVDGSGANVLTF.

This clonotype was recorded a few times. The V gene is TRBV7-8, the J gene TRBJ2-6; D may be TRBD1 (6 bases). Looked up from germline, CDR1 is SGHVS and CDR2 is FQNEAQ. V lost 0 bases and J 0 bases, leaving 12 bases between the germline ends. CDR3 length: 18 residues. CDR3 protein: CASSLAQGHLSGANVLTF. As DNA, the CDR3 is TGTGCCAGCAGCTTAGCGCAGGGACACCTCTCTGGGGCCAACGTCCTGACTTTC.

CDR3 sequence (DNA): TGTGCCAGCAGCCGCGGCCCGTCCGGGGAGCTGTTTTTT. This encodes CASSRGPSGELFF. The rearrangement uses TRBV12-3 or TRBV12-4 and TRBJ2-2; no reliable D call. The CDR3 length is 13 residues. V was trimmed by 6 bases and J by 6 bases, leaving 11 bases between them.

This clonotype has only a few counts. This chain connects TRBV18 to TRBJ2-7; D is possibly TRBD2 (5 bases). Germline-derived CDR1 and CDR2 are KGHSH and LQKENI. This CDR3 is 15 amino acids long. The ends were cut back, 4 bases at V and 0 bases at J, with 13 bases in the middle. DNA of the CDR3: TGTGCCAGCTCACTAGGGAGAGCCGACTCCTACGAGCAGTACTTC. Translated: CASSLGRADSYEQYF.

This clonotype was counted between two and nine times. The chain recombines TRBV24-1 with TRBJ2-3, with D possibly matching TRBD2 (6 bases). The CDR3 runs 16 residues. Trimming removed 5 bases at V and 5 bases at J, with 19 bases between. The germline CDR1 and CDR2 sequences are KGHDR and SFDVKD. CDR3 sequence reads: CATSGVGGNEEDTQYF. The CDR3 DNA reads as TGTGCCACCAGTGGCGTGGGAGGAAACGAGGAAGATACGCAGTATTTT.

This clonotype was seen only a few times. This rearrangement joins TRBV7-8 to TRBJ2-1; 7 bases align to TRBD2. Germline V CDR1 and CDR2: SGHVS, FQNEAQ. The CDR3 covers 13 residues. Germline trimming cut 0 bases from V and 9 bases from J; bases unmatched to any gene: 2. CDR3 residues: CASSLAGRVEQFF. CDR3 in DNA: TGTGCCAGCAGCTTAGCGGGGAGGGTTGAGCAGTTCTTC. The full variable domain, rest sourced from reference TRBV7-8 and TRBJ2-1, is GAGVSQSPRYKVAKRGQDVALRCDPISGHVSLFWYQQALGQGPEFLTYFQNEAQLDKSGLPSDRFFAERPEGSVSTLKIQRTQQEDSAVYLCASSLAGRVEQFFGPGTRLTVL.

The sample holds a few counts of this clonotype. The chain uses TRBV20-1 and TRBJ2-5; D unclear. Looked up from germline, CDR1 is DFQATT and CDR2 is SNEGSKA (reference sequence). This CDR3 region has 13 residues. Trimming shortened V by 0 bases and J by 10 bases, and 15 bases separated the two germline ends. DNA of the CDR3: TGCAGTGCTAGAGATAGGTGGGTCGGAGACCAGTACTTC. Amino acids: CSARDRWVGDQYF.

The V gene is TRBV28, the J gene TRBJ1-3; perhaps TRBD1 as D (6 bases). This CDR3 comprises 17 residues. CDR1 is MDHEN, CDR2 SYDVKM, per germline. Trimming shortened V by 5 bases and J by 1 base, and 18 bases separated the two germline ends. The CDR3 sequence: CASSLRTGFSSGNTIYF. The CDR3 region has the DNA TGTGCCAGCAGTCTAAGAACAGGGTTCAGTTCTGGAAACACCATATATTTT.

This clonotype came up a few times. The chain carries TRBV6-1 and TRBJ2-3, with D perhaps TRBD1 (7 bases). The V gene's germline CDR1 is MNHNS and CDR2 SASEGT. The CDR3 extends over 14 amino acids. Trimming shortened V by 6 bases and J by 4 bases, and 14 bases separated the two germline ends. The CDR3 nucleotides read TGTGCCAGCAGCACATGGAGGGGGCCAGATACGCAGTATTTT. This sequence encodes CASSTWRGPDTQYF.

The chain recombines TRBV19 with TRBJ2-2, with 8 nucleotides matching TRBD1. Germline CDR1 reads LNHDA; CDR2 reads SQIVND (reference sequence). This CDR3 spans 18 amino acids. The V and J ends lost 7 bases and 0 bases, in that order; junction bases with no gene match: 13. The CDR3 coding sequence is TGTGCCAGTACGAGAATTGCAGGGGGCTCTTCGAACACCGGGGAGCTGTTTTTT. Its translation is CASTRIAGGSSNTGELFF.

This chain joins TRBV18 and TRBJ2-1, with TRBD2 matching over 12 bases. V was pared by 0 bases and J by 13 bases, with 7 bases of the junction left unmatched. CDR3 length: 15 amino acids. Germline V CDR1 and CDR2: KGHSH, LQKENI. In DNA, the CDR3 is TGTGCCAGCTCACCACCGACTGGACTAGCGGGACTACAGTTCTTC. Its translation is CASSPPTGLAGLQFF.

This clonotype has only a few counts. The chain carries TRBV10-1 and TRBJ2-5; possible D gene TRBD1, 6 bases. The CDR3 has 13 residues. The V end lost 4 bases, the J end lost 5 bases, and 11 bases lay between the germline ends. In germline, CDR1 is WNHNN, CDR2 SYGVQD (reference sequence). The CDR3 DNA reads TGCGCCAGCAGTGGCAGGGGTCGGGAGACCCAGTACTTC. It translates to CASSGRGRETQYF.

V usage is TRBV6-2 or TRBV6-3 and J usage is TRBJ1-2; TRBD1 is a possible D gene (5 bases). The CDR3 is 12 residues long. V was shortened by 0 bases and J by 8 bases, with 7 bases between the two germline ends. Germline CDR1 MNHEY, CDR2 SVGEGT. Written as DNA, the CDR3 is TGTGCCAGCAGTTACTCGACAGAGGGCTACACCTTC. Residues: CASSYSTEGYTF.

This clonotype has a handful of counts. This chain joins TRBV5-6 and TRBJ2-5; D call uncertain. Trimming took 1 base from V and 3 from J, leaving 7 bases between them. The CDR3 sequence is 13 residues long. Germline loops: CDR1 SGHDT, CDR2 YYEEEE. CDR3 sequence: CASSLNLEETQYF. The CDR3 nucleotides read TGTGCCAGCAGCTTGAATCTGGAAGAGACCCAGTACTTC.

In this sample, this clonotype turned up a few times. The chain recombines TRBV6-2 or TRBV6-3 with TRBJ1-1; no firm D call. CDR1 is MNHEY and CDR2 is SVGEGT in the germline V gene. The CDR3 contains 12 residues. Trimming left V 7 bases short and J 4 bases short, with 10 bases between. CDR3 nucleotides: TGTGCCAGCATTCGAAGAGGCACTGAAGCTTTCTTT. Encoded protein: CASIRRGTEAFF.

A few counts support this clonotype. The chain recombines TRBV29-1 with TRBJ2-5; TRBD2 aligns across 10 bases. The CDR3 is 14 residues long. V shed 4 bases, J shed 7 bases, and the junction held 9 bases outside the gene matches. Germline V gene lookup returns CDR1 SQVTM and CDR2 ANQGSEA. The CDR3 DNA reads as TGCAGCGTTGTGCCTAGCGGGAGCGTAGGGACCCAGTACTTC. Its protein product is CSVVPSGSVGTQYF.

This clonotype was seen more than once but under ten times. The V and J genes are TRBV20-1 and TRBJ1-1, with 7 bases matching TRBD1. The V and J ends lost 3 bases and 3 bases, in that order; junction bases with no gene match: 10. The CDR3 is made up of 15 amino acids. The germline gives CDR1 DFQATT, CDR2 SNEGSKA (reference sequence). CDR3 bases: TGCAGTGCTAGCCCGGGACAGTACCTTGACACTGAAGCTTTCTTT. It encodes CSASPGQYLDTEAFF.

This clonotype was counted a few times. V is TRBV24-1 and J is TRBJ2-3; 7 bases map to TRBD2. The CDR3 is 17 residues long. Germline assignment: CDR1 KGHDR and CDR2 SFDVKD. V shed 4 bases, J shed 0 bases, and the junction held 9 bases outside the gene matches. CDR3: CATSDPGGSGSTDTQYF. The DNA for the CDR3 is TGTGCCACCAGTGACCCTGGTGGTAGCGGGAGCACAGATACGCAGTATTTT.

This clonotype was recorded a few times. The gene calls are TRBV10-3 and TRBJ2-3, with 12 nucleotides matching TRBD2. J was trimmed by 9 bases and V by 4 bases; bases with no gene match: 11. CDR1 is ENHRY and CDR2 is SYGVKD in the germline V gene. This CDR3 is 16 amino acids long. CDR3 in amino acids: CAISATPSGRASTQYF. The CDR3, as DNA: TGTGCCATCAGTGCGACCCCTAGCGGGAGGGCCAGCACGCAGTATTTT.

This clonotype came up a few times. The gene calls are TRBV11-1 and TRBJ2-7, with 14 bases aligning to TRBD2. J gave up 5 bases and V 5 bases, and 17 bases lay outside the gene matches. This CDR3 has 19 amino acids. CDR1 and CDR2 (germline): SGHAT, FQDESV (reference sequence). The DNA of the CDR3 is TGTGCCAGCAGCCCCATTCGTCCCGGGACTAGCGGGAGAGTCGACGAGCAGTACTTC. Its protein product is CASSPIRPGTSGRVDEQYF.

This clonotype showed up just a few times. The chain couples TRBV20-1 to TRBJ1-1; possibly TRBD1 for D (5 bases). CDR3 length: 14 amino acids. CDR1 DFQATT and CDR2 SNEGSKA come from the germline V gene (reference sequence). Trimming shortened V by 1 base and J by 4 bases, and 13 bases separated the two germline ends. CDR3 in amino acids: CSARVPGIATEAFF. The DNA for the CDR3 is TGCAGTGCTAGAGTGCCAGGGATAGCCACTGAAGCTTTCTTT.

This clonotype was seen only a few times. The V and J genes are TRBV5-1 and TRBJ2-2, with unresolved D. Trimming removed 0 bases from V and 3 bases from J, with 9 bases in between. The CDR3 extends over 15 amino acids. Germline V CDR1 and CDR2: SGHRS, YFSETQ. The CDR3 region is CASSLGSGHTGELFF. In DNA form, the CDR3 reads TGCGCCAGCAGCTTGGGGTCCGGCCACACCGGGGAGCTGTTTTTT.

This clonotype has only a few counts. The V gene is TRBV7-2, the J gene TRBJ2-1; D is ambiguous. The germline V gene has CDR1 SGHTA and CDR2 FQGNSA. The V gene lost 2 bases and the J gene lost 8 bases, with 13 bases spanning the gap. CDR3 size: 14 residues. The CDR3 here is CASSLMAAGYEQFF. CDR3 bases: TGTGCCAGCAGCTTAATGGCGGCAGGCTATGAGCAGTTCTTC.